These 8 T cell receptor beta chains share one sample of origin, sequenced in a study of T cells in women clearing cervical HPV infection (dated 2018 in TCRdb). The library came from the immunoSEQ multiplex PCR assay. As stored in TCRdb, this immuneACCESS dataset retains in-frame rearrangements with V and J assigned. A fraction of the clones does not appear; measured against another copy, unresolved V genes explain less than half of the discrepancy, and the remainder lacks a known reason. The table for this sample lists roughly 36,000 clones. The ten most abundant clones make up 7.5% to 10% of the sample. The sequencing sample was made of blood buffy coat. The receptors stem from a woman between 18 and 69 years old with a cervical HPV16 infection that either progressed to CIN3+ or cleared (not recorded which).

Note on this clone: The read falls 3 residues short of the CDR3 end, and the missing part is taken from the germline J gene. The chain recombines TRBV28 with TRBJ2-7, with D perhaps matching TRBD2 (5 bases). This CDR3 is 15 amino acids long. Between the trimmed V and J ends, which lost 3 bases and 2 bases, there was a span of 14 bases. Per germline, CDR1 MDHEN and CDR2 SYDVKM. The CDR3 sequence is CASSFPGERAYEQYF. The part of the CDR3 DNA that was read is TGTGCCAGCAGTTTCCCCGGGGAAAGGGCCTACGAG.

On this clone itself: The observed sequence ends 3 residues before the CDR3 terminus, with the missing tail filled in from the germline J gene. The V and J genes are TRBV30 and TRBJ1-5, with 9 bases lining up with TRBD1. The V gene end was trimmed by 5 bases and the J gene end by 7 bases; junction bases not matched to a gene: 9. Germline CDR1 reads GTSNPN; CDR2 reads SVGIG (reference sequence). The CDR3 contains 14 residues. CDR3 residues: CAWSPGQGRQPQHF. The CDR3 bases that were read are TGTGCCTGGTCGCCGGGACAGGGAAGGCAGCCC.

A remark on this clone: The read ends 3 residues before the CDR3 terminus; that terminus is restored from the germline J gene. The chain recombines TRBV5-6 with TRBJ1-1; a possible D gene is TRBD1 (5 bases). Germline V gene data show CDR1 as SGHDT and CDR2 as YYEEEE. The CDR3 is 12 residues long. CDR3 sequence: CASSSGSMEAFF. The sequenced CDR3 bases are TGTGCCAGCAGCTCAGGGTCGATGGAA.

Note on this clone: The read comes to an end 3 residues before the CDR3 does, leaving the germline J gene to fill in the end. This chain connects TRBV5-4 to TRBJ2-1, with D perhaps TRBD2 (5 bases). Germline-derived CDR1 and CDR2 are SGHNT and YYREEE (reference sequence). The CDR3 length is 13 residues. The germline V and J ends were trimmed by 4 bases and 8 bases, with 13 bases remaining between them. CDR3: CASSIERIHEQFF. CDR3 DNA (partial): TGTGCCAGCAGCATCGAGCGGATCCATGAG.

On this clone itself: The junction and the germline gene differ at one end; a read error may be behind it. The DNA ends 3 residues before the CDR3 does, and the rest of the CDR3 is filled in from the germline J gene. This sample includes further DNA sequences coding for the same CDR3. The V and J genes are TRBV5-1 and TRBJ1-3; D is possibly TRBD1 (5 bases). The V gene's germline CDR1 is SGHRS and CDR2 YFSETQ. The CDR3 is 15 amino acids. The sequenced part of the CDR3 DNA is TGCGCCAGCAGCTTCAGGGTCCTCTCTGGAAACACA. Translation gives CASSFRVLSGNT. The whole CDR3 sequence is CASSFRVLSGNTIYF.

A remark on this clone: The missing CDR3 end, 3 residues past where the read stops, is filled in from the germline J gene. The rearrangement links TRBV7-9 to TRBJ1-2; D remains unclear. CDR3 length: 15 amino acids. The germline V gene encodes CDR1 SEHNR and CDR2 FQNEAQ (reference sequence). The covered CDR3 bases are TGTGCCAGCAGCTTAGGCGGTCTCGACTACAATGAC. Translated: CASSLGGLDYND. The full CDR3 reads CASSLGGLDYNDYTF.

CDR3 bases read: TGTGCCAGCAGCCCCGGGGGGGGCACCCAAGAGACG. Residues: CASSPGGGTQET. The full-length CDR3 reads as CASSPGGGTQETQYF. The V call is TRBV7-3, the J call TRBJ2-3; TRBD2 agrees at 8 bases. The CDR3 end is not reached by the read, which stops 3 residues before it; the germline J gene fills it in. Germline V gives CDR1 SGHTA, CDR2 FQGTGA. The CDR3 has 15 amino acids.

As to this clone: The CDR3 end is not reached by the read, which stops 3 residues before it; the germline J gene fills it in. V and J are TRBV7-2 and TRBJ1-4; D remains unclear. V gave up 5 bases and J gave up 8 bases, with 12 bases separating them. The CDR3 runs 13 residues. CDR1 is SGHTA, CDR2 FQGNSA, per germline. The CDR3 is CASSRSGEEKLFF. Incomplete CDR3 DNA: TGTGCCAGCAGCAGGTCAGGAGAGGAAAAA.